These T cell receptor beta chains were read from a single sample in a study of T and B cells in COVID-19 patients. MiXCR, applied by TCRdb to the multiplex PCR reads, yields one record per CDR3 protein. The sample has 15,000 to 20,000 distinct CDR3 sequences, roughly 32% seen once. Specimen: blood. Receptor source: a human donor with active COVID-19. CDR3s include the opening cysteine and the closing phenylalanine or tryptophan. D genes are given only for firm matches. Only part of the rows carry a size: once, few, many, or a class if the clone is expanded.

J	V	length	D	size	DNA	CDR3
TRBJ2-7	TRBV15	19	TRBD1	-	TGTGCCACCAGCATTATCTCCGGGCAGGGGCAGGGGGCTTATGTCGAGCAGTACTTC	CATSIISGQGQGAYVEQYF
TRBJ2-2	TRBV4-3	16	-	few	TGTGCCAGCAGCCAAGAGGTAGGGGCGAACACCGGGGAGCTGTTTTTT	CASSQEVGANTGELFF
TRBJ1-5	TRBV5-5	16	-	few	TGTGCCAGCAGCTTGGAGGGGCCGAGTAGCAATCAGCCCCAGCATTTT	CASSLEGPSSNQPQHF
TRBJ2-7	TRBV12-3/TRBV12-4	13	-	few	TGTGCCAGCAGTTTAGGCTTCTCCTACGAGCAGTACTTC	CASSLGFSYEQYF
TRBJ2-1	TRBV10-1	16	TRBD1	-	TGCGCCAGCAGTCCCCGGGACAGGGGGGCCTACAATGAGCAGTTCTTC	CASSPRDRGAYNEQFF
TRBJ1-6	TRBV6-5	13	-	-	TGTGCCAGCAGGGAAAGGGGAGACTCACCCCTCCACTTT	CASRERGDSPLHF
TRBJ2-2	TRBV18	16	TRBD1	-	TGTGCCAGCTCACCACGGACAGGAGTAAAACCCGGGGAGCTGTTTTTT	CASSPRTGVKPGELFF
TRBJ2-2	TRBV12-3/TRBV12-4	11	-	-	TGTGCCAGCACCTACACCGGGGAGCTGTTTTTT	CASTYTGELFF
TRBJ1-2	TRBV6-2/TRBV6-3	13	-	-	TGTGCCAGCAATATCCAGGTCGGCTATGGCTACACCTTC	CASNIQVGYGYTF
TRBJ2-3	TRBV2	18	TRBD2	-	TGTGCCAGCAGTGTTAGGCTAGCGGGTATAGAGAGCACAGATACGCAGTATTTT	CASSVRLAGIESTDTQYF
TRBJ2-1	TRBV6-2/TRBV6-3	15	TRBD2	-	TGTGCCAGCAGTTCGGGGGGGGCCCCCTACAATGAGCAGTTCTTC	CASSSGGAPYNEQFF
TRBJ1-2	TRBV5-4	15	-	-	TGTGCCAGCAGGTGTTCCTCGGGGGAAGTCTATGGCTACACCTTC	CASRCSSGEVYGYTF
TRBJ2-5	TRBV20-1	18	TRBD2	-	TGCAGTGCTAGATTCGCTGGACTAGCGGGGGGGCCTAGCGAGACCCAGTACTTC	CSARFAGLAGGPSETQYF
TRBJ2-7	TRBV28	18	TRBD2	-	TGTGCCAGCAGTCCAAGGACTAGCGGGGGGCCGAGCTCCTACGAGCAGTACTTC	CASSPRTSGGPSSYEQYF
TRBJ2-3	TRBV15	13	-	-	TGTGCCACCAGCAGAGCGCCAACAGATACGCAGTATTTT	CATSRAPTDTQYF
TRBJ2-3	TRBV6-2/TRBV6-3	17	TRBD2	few	TGTGCCAGCAGCCCAGTAGCGGGGGGGCGAAGCACAGATACGCAGTATTTT	CASSPVAGGRSTDTQYF
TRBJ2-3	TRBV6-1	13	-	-	TGTGCCAGCTGGCTTAGGGTCCCAGATACGCAGTATTTT	CASWLRVPDTQYF
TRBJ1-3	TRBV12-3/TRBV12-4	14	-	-	TGTGCCAGCACTATGATAGGGGGTGGAAACACCATATATTTT	CASTMIGGGNTIYF
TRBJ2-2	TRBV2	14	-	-	TGTGCCAGCATCGGGACGTCCAACACCGGGGAGCTGTTTTTT	CASIGTSNTGELFF
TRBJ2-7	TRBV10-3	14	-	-	TGTGCCATTGGAGACCCCCTCAGCCTTTTTGAGCAGTACTTC	CAIGDPLSLFEQYF
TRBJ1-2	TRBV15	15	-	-	TGTGCCACCAGCAGCGGACGGACACTCCTCGGCGGCTACACCTTC	CATSSGRTLLGGYTF
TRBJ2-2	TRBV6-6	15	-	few	TGTGCCAGCAGTTATGGGACTCCGAACACCGGGGAGCTGTTTTTT	CASSYGTPNTGELFF
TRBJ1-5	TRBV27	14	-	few	TGTGCCAGCACCCATGGGATCACCAATCAGCCCCAGCATTTT	CASTHGITNQPQHF
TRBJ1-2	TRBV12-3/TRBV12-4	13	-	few	TGTGCCAGCAGTTTGCAGGGAGGGTATGGCTACACCTTC	CASSLQGGYGYTF
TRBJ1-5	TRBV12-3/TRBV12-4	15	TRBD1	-	TGTGCCAGCAGTGGGACAGGGGGCACCAATCAGCCCCAGCATTTT	CASSGTGGTNQPQHF
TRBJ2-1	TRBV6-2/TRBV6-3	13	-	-	TGTGCCAGCACCGGGGACCCTTACAATGAGCAGTTCTTC	CASTGDPYNEQFF
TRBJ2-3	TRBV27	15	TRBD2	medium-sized	TGTGCCAGCAGACGAGCGGGGGGGCCTCAAGATACGCAGTATTTT	CASRRAGGPQDTQYF
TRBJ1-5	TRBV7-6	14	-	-	TGTGCCAGCAGCTTTGCCCTAGGCGATCAGCCCCAGCATTTT	CASSFALGDQPQHF
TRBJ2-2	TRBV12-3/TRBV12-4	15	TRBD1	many	TGTGCCAGCAGTAGTGGGACAGGGGTGACCGGGGAGCTGTTTTTT	CASSSGTGVTGELFF
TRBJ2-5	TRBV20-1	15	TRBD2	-	TGCAGTGCTCACCAGCGGGGGGGCTCACAAGAGACCCAGTACTTC	CSAHQRGGSQETQYF
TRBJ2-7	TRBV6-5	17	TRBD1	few	TGTGCCAGCAAGGATCATGTTCGGCCAGGGGGCGAAAACGAGCAGTACTTC	CASKDHVRPGGENEQYF
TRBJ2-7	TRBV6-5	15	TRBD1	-	TGTGCCAGCAGCAGCTCCGGGACAGGACCCTACGAGCAGTACTTC	CASSSSGTGPYEQYF
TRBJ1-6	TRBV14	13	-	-	TGTGCCAGCAGCCCTGGGGTAAATTCACCCCTCCACTTT	CASSPGVNSPLHF
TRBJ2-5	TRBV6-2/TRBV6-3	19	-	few	TGTGCCAGCAGTTACTCGAAGTTCGGGGCAGGGGGGAGCCAAGAGACCCAGTACTTC	CASSYSKFGAGGSQETQYF
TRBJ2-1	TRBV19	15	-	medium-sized	TGTGCCAGCCAAACCCGGGGGACGCCCAACAATGAGCAGTTCTTC	CASQTRGTPNNEQFF
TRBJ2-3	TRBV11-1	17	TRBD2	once	TGTGCCAGCAGCCGACCCAGCGGGGGGGGAGGCACAGATACGCAGTATTTT	CASSRPSGGGGTDTQYF
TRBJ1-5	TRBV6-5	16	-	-	TGTGCCAGCAGTTCCCTGGGGGCAGGGGTGAATCAGCCCCAGCATTTT	CASSSLGAGVNQPQHF
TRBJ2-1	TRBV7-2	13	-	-	TGTGCCAGCAGGAAGACTGGCTACAATGAGCAGTTCTTC	CASRKTGYNEQFF
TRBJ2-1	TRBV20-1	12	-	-	TGCAGTGCTGGCGGAGACTACAATGAGCAGTTCTTC	CSAGGDYNEQFF
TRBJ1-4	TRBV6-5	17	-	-	TGTGCCAGCAGTTACTCTCGGGGGGCAGCCGAAAGTGAAAAACTGTTTTTT	CASSYSRGAAESEKLFF
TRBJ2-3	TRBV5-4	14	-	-	TGTGCCAGCAGCTCGAAAGGGGGCACAGATACGCAGTATTTT	CASSSKGGTDTQYF
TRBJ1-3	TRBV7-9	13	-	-	TGTGCCAGCAGCCCCGGCGCTCGAAACACCATATATTTT	CASSPGARNTIYF
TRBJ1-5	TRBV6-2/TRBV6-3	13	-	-	TGTGCCACGCAAGGACAGATCAATCAGCCCCAGCATTTT	CATQGQINQPQHF
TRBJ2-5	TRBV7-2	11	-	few	TGTGCCAGCAGCTTTGGAGAGACCCAGTACTTC	CASSFGETQYF
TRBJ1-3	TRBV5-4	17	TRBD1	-	TGTGCCAGCAGCTCCGTGCCAACGACAGGGACGGGAAACACCATATATTTT	CASSSVPTTGTGNTIYF
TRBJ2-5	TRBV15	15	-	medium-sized	TGTGCCACCAGCAGAGATATCAGGGGAGGAGAGACCCAGTACTTC	CATSRDIRGGETQYF
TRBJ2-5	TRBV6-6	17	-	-	TGTGCCAGCAGTTACCCGGCGACTCCCCCTTTTCAAGAGACCCAGTACTTC	CASSYPATPPFQETQYF
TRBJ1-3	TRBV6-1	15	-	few	TGTGCCAGCAGTGAACGCAGGGCGACTGGAAACACCATATATTTT	CASSERRATGNTIYF
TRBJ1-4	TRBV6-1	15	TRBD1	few	TGTGCCAGCAGGCCGGGACAGGGAACTAATGAAAAACTGTTTTTT	CASRPGQGTNEKLFF
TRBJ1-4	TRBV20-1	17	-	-	TGCAGTGCTAGTTACCCCTCAACAGATGCCCTTGGTGAAAAACTGTTTTTT	CSASYPSTDALGEKLFF
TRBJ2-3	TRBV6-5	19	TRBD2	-	TGTGCCAGCAGTTACAGGCTAGCGGGGGGATACTCAATGGGGGGAAAGCAGTATTTT	CASSYRLAGGYSMGGKQYF
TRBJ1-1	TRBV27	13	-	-	TGTGCCAGCAGCATAGGAGCGAACACTGAAGCTTTCTTT	CASSIGANTEAFF
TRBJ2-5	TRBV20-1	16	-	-	TGCAGTGCTAGAGTTTGGGACACCCCAAGGGGAGAGACCCAGTACTTC	CSARVWDTPRGETQYF
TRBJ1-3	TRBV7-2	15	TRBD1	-	TGTGCCAGCAGCTTACCCGGACAGGGTCAAAACACCATATATTTT	CASSLPGQGQNTIYF
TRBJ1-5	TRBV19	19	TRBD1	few	TGTGCCAGTAGTATGCGCCCCGGGACAGCCGAATATAGCAATCAGCCCCAGCATTTT	CASSMRPGTAEYSNQPQHF
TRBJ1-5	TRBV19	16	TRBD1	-	TGTGCCAGTAGTATAGCGTGGACAGGGGGTGCTCAGCCCCAGCATTTT	CASSIAWTGGAQPQHF
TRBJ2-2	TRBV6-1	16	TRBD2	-	TGTGCCAGCAGGCCACCGGGGGGGCAGGTTGTCGGGGAGCTGTTTTTT	CASRPPGGQVVGELFF
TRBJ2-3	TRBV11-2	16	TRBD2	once	TGTGCCAGCAGCCCCGCCTGGCGGGGGGCCCGAGATACGCAGTATTTT	CASSPAWRGARDTQYF